A selection of T cell receptor beta chains follows, all from one sample in a study of T-cell memory formation after mild COVID-19. In TCRdb, the 5' RACE reads were re-called with MiXCR into one record per CDR3 protein. The sample comprises tens of thousands of distinct CDR3 sequences, around an eighth of which are singletons, and about 29% rests with the top ten. Sequencing was carried out using PBMCs or a T cell subset sorted from them (not recorded which). These receptors were obtained from an adult woman who had mild COVID-19 (a few samples of this study predate the infection). Cell type and time point are not known. The CDR3 runs from the conserved cysteine through the conserved F or W. The D gene is left open where the match is weak. Not every row has a clone size; where given, it reads once, few, many or a size class.

NA | TRBJ2-1 | TRBV6-6 | NA | TGTGCCAGCAGTGACCAACTAGCTTCAGAGTTCTTC | CASSDQLASEFF
NA | TRBJ2-1 | TRBV4-1 | NA | TGCGCCAGCAGCCAGTTTAGCGGAAGCTCCTACAATGAGCAGTTCTTC | CASSQFSGSSYNEQFF
many | TRBJ1-5 | TRBV5-1 | NA | TGCGCCAGCAGCTTGGGTAGCAATCAGCCCCAGCATTTT | CASSLGSNQPQHF
few | TRBJ2-1 | TRBV7-9 | TRBD2 | TGTGCCAGCAGACAAGGGACTAGCGGGGCCTACAATGAGCAGTTCTTC | CASRQGTSGAYNEQFF
NA | TRBJ1-6 | TRBV6-1 | NA | TGTGCCAGCAGTGAGGGGGATAATTCACCCCTCCACTTT | CASSEGDNSPLHF
few | TRBJ2-7 | TRBV7-7 | TRBD1 | TGTGCCAGCAGCTTAGGACAGGGTGGAAATTACGAGCAGTACTTC | CASSLGQGGNYEQYF
NA | TRBJ2-7 | TRBV18 | NA | TGTGCCAGCTCACCAGGGGTGACCTACGAGCAGTACTTC | CASSPGVTYEQYF
NA | TRBJ2-7 | TRBV2 | TRBD1 | TGTGCCAGCGCCGGGACAGGGGGCCACGAGCAGTACTTC | CASAGTGGHEQYF
few | TRBJ2-3 | TRBV5-1 | NA | TGCGCCAGCAGCTTGGGGGGCGGAGCGGCAGATACGCAGTATTTT | CASSLGGGAADTQYF
many | TRBJ2-1 | TRBV5-6 | NA | TGTGCCAGCAGCTTCGACAATGAGCAGTTCTTC | CASSFDNEQFF
NA | TRBJ1-2 | TRBV20-1 | TRBD1 | TGCAGTGCTAGAGATCTGGACAGGGGGATTTATGGCTACACCTTC | CSARDLDRGIYGYTF
few | TRBJ2-2 | TRBV29-1 | NA | TGCAGCGTTGAAGACGGCGGGGAGCTGTTTTTT | CSVEDGGELFF
NA | TRBJ2-1 | TRBV11-2 | TRBD1 | TGTGCCAGCAGCGCGTGGGGGACAGGGTTTGAGAATGAGCAGTTCTTC | CASSAWGTGFENEQFF
NA | TRBJ1-5 | TRBV27 | NA | TGTGCCAGCAATTCGCGACAGTCAAATCAGCCCCAGCATTTT | CASNSRQSNQPQHF
few | TRBJ1-5 | TRBV19 | TRBD1 | TGTGCCAGTAACCCTGGGACAGGGAATCAGCCCCAGCATTTT | CASNPGTGNQPQHF
NA | TRBJ1-1 | TRBV30 | TRBD1 | TGTGCCTGGGGAGACAGGGTTCACACTGAAGCTTTCTTT | CAWGDRVHTEAFF
few | TRBJ1-1 | TRBV6-5 | NA | TGTGCCAGCAGTTACGGGGGCAACACTGAAGCTTTCTTT | CASSYGGNTEAFF
NA | TRBJ2-7 | TRBV3-1 | NA | TGTGCCAGCAGCCCCGATCGGGGACCTTACTACGAGCAGTACTTC | CASSPDRGPYYEQYF
NA | TRBJ2-3 | TRBV7-3 | NA | TGTGCCAGCAGCCAATCTAGCACAGATACGCAGTATTTT | CASSQSSTDTQYF
few | TRBJ1-4 | TRBV5-5 | NA | TGTGCCACTTTGGATCCTATCGGGGAAAAACTGTTTTTT | CATLDPIGEKLFF
few | TRBJ1-2 | TRBV15 | NA | TGTGCCACCAGCAGAGTCGAAGGATCTGGCTACACCTTC | CATSRVEGSGYTF
few | TRBJ2-1 | TRBV11-2 | NA | TGTGCCAGCAGCGGGGGGCCTAATAATGAGCAGTTCTTC | CASSGGPNNEQFF
few | TRBJ2-7 | TRBV7-9 | TRBD1 | TGTGCCAGCAGCTTCACAGGGGAAGAGCAGTACTTC | CASSFTGEEQYF
NA | TRBJ2-1 | TRBV4-3 | TRBD1 | TGCGCCAGCAGCTCCCGACAGGGGGCTTGGAATGAGCAGTTCTTC | CASSSRQGAWNEQFF
few | TRBJ2-5 | TRBV6-2/TRBV6-3 | NA | TGTGCCAGCAGTTACTCGAAAGGGATTGGAATTGAGACCCAGTACTTC | CASSYSKGIGIETQYF
few | TRBJ2-7 | TRBV5-1 | TRBD2 | TGCGCCAGCAGCTGGGGACTAGTATCTGGCGGGATCGACGAGCAGTACTTC | CASSWGLVSGGIDEQYF
few | TRBJ2-1 | TRBV12-3/TRBV12-4 | TRBD2 | TGTGCCAGCAGTTTTTTGGGACTAGCAAATGAGCAGTTCTTC | CASSFLGLANEQFF
NA | TRBJ1-2 | TRBV30 | TRBD1 | TGTGCCTGTTTTACCGGGACAGGTGGCTACACCTTC | CACFTGTGGYTF
few | TRBJ1-1 | TRBV30 | NA | TGTGCCTGGAGTGCGGGCCCGAACACTGAAGCTTTCTTT | CAWSAGPNTEAFF
few | TRBJ2-7 | TRBV5-1 | NA | TGCGCCAGCAGCTTGGATCGGAACTACGAGCAGTACTTC | CASSLDRNYEQYF
few | TRBJ1-5 | TRBV19 | TRBD1 | TGTGCCAGTAGTGGACAGGGGGGCAATCAGCCCCAGCATTTT | CASSGQGGNQPQHF
NA | TRBJ1-1 | TRBV6-6 | NA | TGTGCCAGCGGTCTGAGAGGGGACACTGAAGCTTTCTTT | CASGLRGDTEAFF
few | TRBJ2-1 | TRBV12-3/TRBV12-4 | TRBD2 | TGTGCCAGCGCTCCTAGCGGTAGAAACAATGAGCAGTTCTTC | CASAPSGRNNEQFF
few | TRBJ2-1 | TRBV27 | TRBD1 | TGTGCCAGCAGTTTTATCGGGGGTGGGACAGGGTCCTACAATGAGCAGTTCTTC | CASSFIGGGTGSYNEQFF
many | TRBJ2-1 | TRBV12-3/TRBV12-4 | NA | TGTGCCAGCAGTCCCCTATTTGCCCAGCGGAAAAGCTCCTACAATGAGCAGTTCTTC | CASSPLFAQRKSSYNEQFF
few | TRBJ1-1 | TRBV6-2/TRBV6-3 | NA | TGTGCCAGCAGTTACTCCGGGGGACTCACTGAAGCTTTCTTT | CASSYSGGLTEAFF
NA | TRBJ1-1 | TRBV7-9 | TRBD1 | TGTGCCAGCGGAAGAACAGGGGGTGACACTGAAGCTTTCTTT | CASGRTGGDTEAFF
NA | TRBJ2-1 | TRBV7-2 | TRBD2 | TGCGCCAGCAGCGAGATACTAGCGGGGGCGGGGGATGAGCAGTTCTTC | CASSEILAGAGDEQFF
few | TRBJ2-5 | TRBV29-1 | NA | TGCAGCGTTGATGGGACTCAGTACCAAGAGACCCAGTACTTC | CSVDGTQYQETQYF
many | TRBJ2-5 | TRBV15 | NA | TGTGCCACCAGCAGAAGGGATGGGCAAGAGACCCAGTACTTC | CATSRRDGQETQYF
few | TRBJ2-7 | TRBV30 | NA | TGTGCCTGGAGTGTAAGCAGCTACGAGCAGTACTTC | CAWSVSSYEQYF
few | TRBJ1-1 | TRBV4-1 | TRBD1 | TGCGCCAGCAGCCAGACCGGGACAGTACCTATAAACACTGAAGCTTTCTTT | CASSQTGTVPINTEAFF
few | TRBJ2-5 | TRBV7-9 | NA | TGTGCCAGCAGCCCCCATCGCGGGTGGGGAGAGACCCAGTACTTC | CASSPHRGWGETQYF
NA | TRBJ2-5 | TRBV7-9 | NA | TGTGCCAGCAGCCTAAGCCTTGGCCAAGAGACCCAGTACTTC | CASSLSLGQETQYF
NA | TRBJ1-2 | TRBV27 | TRBD1 | TGTGCCAGCAGTATGGGACAGGCCAACTATGGCTACACCTTC | CASSMGQANYGYTF
NA | TRBJ2-7 | TRBV27 | TRBD2 | TGTGCCAGCAGTTTCACTAGCGATGCCTACGAGCAGTACTTC | CASSFTSDAYEQYF
many | TRBJ2-1 | TRBV5-1 | NA | TGCGCCAGCAGCTTGGCCTGGACACGCGATGGTGAGCAGTTCTTC | CASSLAWTRDGEQFF
many | TRBJ2-1 | TRBV4-3 | NA | TGCGCCAGCAGCCAAGATCAGCGGAGTGATTACAATGAGCAGTTCTTC | CASSQDQRSDYNEQFF
NA | TRBJ2-7 | TRBV6-5 | TRBD1 | TGTGCCAGCAGTCCCGGGACAGGGTGGCTCTACGAGCAGTACTTC | CASSPGTGWLYEQYF
NA | TRBJ2-3 | TRBV2 | NA | TGTGCCAGCAGTGGTCAGGGTAAAGATACGCAGTATTTT | CASSGQGKDTQYF
NA | TRBJ2-7 | TRBV7-9 | TRBD1 | TGTGCCAGCAGCTTTGGACAGGGGACCTACGAGCAGTACTTC | CASSFGQGTYEQYF